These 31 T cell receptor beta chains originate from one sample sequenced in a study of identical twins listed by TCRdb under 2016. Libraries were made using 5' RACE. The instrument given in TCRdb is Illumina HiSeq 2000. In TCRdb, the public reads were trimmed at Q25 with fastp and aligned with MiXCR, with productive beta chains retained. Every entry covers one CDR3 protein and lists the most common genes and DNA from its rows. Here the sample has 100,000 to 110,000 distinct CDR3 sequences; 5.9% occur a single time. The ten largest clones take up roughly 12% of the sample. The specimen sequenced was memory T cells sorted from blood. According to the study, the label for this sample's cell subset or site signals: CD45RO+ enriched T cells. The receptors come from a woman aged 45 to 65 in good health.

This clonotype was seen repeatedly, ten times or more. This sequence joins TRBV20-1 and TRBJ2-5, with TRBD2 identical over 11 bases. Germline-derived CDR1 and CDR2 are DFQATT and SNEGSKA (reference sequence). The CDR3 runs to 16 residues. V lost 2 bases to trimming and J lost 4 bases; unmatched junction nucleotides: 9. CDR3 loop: CSARITSGSLVETQYF. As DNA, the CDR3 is TGCAGTGCTAGAATCACTAGCGGGAGTTTGGTAGAGACCCAGTACTTC.

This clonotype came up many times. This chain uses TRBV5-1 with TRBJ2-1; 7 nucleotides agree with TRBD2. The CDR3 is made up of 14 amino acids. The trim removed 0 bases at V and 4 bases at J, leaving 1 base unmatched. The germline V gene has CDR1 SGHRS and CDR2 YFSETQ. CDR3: CASSLEGLYNEQFF. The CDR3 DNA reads TGCGCCAGCAGCTTGGAGGGACTATACAATGAGCAGTTCTTC.

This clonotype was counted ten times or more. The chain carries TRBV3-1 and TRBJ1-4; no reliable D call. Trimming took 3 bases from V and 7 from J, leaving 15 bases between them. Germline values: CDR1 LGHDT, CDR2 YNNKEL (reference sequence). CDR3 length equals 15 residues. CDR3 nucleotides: TGTGCCAGCAGCCAGAACCCCACTTTTCGTGAAAAACTGTTTTTT. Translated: CASSQNPTFREKLFF.

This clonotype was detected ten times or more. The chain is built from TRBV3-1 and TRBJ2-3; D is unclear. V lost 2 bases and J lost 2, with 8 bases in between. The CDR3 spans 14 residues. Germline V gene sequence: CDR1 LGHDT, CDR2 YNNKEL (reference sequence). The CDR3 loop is CASSQRPNTDTQYF. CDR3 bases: TGTGCCAGCAGCCAACGGCCTAACACAGATACGCAGTATTTT.

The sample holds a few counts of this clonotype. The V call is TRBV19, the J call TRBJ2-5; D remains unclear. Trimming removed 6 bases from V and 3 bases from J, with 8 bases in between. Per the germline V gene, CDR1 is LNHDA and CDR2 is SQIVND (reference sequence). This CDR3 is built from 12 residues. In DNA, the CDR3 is TGTGCCAGTAGCGCAGTAGAAGAGACCCAGTACTTC. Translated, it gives CASSAVEETQYF.

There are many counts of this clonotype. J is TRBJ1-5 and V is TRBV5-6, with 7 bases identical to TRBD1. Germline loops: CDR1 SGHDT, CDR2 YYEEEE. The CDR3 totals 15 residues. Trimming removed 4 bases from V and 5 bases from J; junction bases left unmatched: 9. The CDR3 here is CASSTWTGTYQPQHF. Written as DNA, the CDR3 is TGTGCCAGCAGCACCTGGACAGGCACGTATCAGCCCCAGCATTTT.

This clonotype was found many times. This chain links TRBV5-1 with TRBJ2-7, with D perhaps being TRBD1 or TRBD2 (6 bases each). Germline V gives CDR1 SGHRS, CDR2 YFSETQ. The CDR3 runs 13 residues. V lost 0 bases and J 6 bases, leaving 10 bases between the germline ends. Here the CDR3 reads CASSLEGGGEQYF. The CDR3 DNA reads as TGCGCCAGCAGCTTGGAAGGGGGAGGCGAGCAGTACTTC.

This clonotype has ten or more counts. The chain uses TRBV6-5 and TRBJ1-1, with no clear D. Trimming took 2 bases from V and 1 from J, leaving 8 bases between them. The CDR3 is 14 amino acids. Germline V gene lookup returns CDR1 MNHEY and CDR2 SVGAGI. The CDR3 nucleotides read TGTGCCAGCAGTTACGGGGTAAGGAACACTGAAGCTTTCTTT. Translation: CASSYGVRNTEAFF.

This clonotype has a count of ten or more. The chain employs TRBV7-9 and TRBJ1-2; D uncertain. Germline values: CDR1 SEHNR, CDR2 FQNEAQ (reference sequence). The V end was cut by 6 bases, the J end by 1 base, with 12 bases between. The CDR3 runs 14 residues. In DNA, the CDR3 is TGTGCCAGCAGACCGGGCGCTCATAACTATGGCTACACCTTC. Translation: CASRPGAHNYGYTF.

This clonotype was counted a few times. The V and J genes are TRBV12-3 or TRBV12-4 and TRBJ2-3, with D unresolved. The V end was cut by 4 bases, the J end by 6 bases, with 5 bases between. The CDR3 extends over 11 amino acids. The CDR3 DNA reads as TGTGCCAGCAGTTATCAGGATACGCAGTATTTT. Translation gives CASSYQDTQYF.

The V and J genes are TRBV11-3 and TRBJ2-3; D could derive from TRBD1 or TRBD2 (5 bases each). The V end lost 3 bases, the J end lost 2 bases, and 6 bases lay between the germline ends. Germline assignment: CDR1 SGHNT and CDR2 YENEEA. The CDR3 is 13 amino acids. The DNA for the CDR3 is TGTGCCAGCAGCTTCGGGGCCACAGATACGCAGTATTTT. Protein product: CASSFGATDTQYF.

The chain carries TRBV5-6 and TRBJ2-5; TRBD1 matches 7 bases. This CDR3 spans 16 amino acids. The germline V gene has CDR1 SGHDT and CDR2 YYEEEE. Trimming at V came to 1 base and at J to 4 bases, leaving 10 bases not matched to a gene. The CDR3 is CASSLTTRGQGETQYF. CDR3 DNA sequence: TGTGCCAGCAGCTTGACCACTAGGGGGCAAGGAGAGACCCAGTACTTC. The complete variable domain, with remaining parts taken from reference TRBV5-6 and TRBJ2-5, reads DAGVTQSPTHLIKTRGQQVTLRCSPKSGHDTVSWYQQALGQGPQFIFQYYEEEERQRGNFPDRFSGHQFPNYSSELNVNALLLGDSALYLCASSLTTRGQGETQYFGPGTRLLVL.

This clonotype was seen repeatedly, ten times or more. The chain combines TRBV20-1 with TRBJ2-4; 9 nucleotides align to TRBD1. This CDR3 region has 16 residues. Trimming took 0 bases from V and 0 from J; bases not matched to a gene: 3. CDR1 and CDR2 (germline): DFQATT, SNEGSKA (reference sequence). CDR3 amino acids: CSARDYRGLAKNIQYF. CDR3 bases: TGCAGTGCTAGAGACTACAGGGGGCTAGCCAAAAACATTCAGTACTTC.

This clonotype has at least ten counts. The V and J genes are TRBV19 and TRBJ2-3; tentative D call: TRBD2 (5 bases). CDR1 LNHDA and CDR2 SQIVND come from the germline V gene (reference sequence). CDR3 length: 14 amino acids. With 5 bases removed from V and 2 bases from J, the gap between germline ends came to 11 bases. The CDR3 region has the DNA TGTGCCAGTAGTCCCGGGATTTTCACAGATACGCAGTATTTT. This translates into CASSPGIFTDTQYF. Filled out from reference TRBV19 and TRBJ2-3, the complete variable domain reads DGGITQSPKYLFRKEGQNVTLSCEQNLNHDAMYWYRQDPGQGLRLIYYSQIVNDFQKGDIAEGYSVSREKKESFPLTVTSAQKNPTAFYLCASSPGIFTDTQYFGPGTRLTVL.

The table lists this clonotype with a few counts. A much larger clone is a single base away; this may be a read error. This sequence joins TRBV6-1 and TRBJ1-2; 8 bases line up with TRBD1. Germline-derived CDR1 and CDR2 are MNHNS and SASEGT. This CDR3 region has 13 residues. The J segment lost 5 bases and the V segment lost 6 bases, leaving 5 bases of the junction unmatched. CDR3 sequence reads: CASSETGEYGYTF. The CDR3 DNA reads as TGTGCCAGCAGCGAGACAGGGGAATATGGCTACACCTTC.

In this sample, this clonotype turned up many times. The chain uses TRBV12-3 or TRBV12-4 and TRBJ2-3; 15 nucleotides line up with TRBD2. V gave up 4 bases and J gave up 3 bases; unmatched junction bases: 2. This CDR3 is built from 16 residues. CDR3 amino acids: CASSYGTSGRTDTQYF. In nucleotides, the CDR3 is TGTGCCAGCAGTTATGGGACTAGCGGGAGGACAGATACGCAGTATTTT.

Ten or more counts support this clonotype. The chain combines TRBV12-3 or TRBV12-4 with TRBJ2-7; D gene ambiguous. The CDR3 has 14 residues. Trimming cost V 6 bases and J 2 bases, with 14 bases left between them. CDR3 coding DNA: TGTGCCAGCAGCCCGCGGAGTCACGCCTACGAGCAGTACTTC. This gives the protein CASSPRSHAYEQYF.

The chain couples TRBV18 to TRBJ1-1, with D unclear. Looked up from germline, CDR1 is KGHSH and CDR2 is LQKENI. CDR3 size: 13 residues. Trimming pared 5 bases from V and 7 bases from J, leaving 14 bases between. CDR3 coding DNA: TGTGCCAGCTCAAGAAAGCAAGGGAATGAAGCTTTCTTT. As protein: CASSRKQGNEAFF.

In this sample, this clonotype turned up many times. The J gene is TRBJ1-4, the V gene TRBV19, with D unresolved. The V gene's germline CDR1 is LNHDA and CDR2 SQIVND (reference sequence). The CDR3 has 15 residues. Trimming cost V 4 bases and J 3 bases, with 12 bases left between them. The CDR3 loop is CASSTSGAANEKLFF. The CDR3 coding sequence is TGTGCCAGTAGTACCTCAGGTGCGGCTAATGAAAAACTGTTTTTT.

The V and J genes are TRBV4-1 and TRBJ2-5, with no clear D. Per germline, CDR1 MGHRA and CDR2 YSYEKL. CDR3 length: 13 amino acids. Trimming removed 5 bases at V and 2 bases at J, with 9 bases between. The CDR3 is CASSKIVQETQYF. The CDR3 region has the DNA TGCGCCAGCAGCAAAATAGTACAAGAGACCCAGTACTTC.

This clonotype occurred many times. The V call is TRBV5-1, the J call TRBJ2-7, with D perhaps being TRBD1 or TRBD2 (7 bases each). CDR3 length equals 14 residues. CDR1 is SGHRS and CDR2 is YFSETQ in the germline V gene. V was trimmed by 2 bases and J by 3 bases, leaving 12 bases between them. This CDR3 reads CASSLAGQSYEQYF. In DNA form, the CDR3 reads TGCGCCAGCAGCTTAGCGGGACAGAGCTACGAGCAGTACTTC. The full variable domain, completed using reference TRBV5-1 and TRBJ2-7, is KAGVTQTPRYLIKTRGQQVTLSCSPISGHRSVSWYQQTPGQGLQFLFEYFSETQRNKGNFPGRFSGRQFSNSRSEMNVSTLELGDSALYLCASSLAGQSYEQYFGPGTRLTVT.

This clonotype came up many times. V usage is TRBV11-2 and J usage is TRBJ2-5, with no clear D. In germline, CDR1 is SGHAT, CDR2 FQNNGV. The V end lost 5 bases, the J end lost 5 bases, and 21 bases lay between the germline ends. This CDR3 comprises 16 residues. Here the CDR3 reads CASSPLLVGVGETQYF. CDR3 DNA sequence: TGTGCCAGCAGCCCCCTTCTCGTTGGGGTTGGGGAGACCCAGTACTTC.

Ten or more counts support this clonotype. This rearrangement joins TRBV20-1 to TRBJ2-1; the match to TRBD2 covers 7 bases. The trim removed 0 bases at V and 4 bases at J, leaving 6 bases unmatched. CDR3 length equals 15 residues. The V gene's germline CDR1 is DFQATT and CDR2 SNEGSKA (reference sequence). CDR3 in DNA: TGCAGTGCTAGAGAGTTGGAGGGAGGGTACAATGAGCAGTTCTTC. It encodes CSARELEGGYNEQFF.

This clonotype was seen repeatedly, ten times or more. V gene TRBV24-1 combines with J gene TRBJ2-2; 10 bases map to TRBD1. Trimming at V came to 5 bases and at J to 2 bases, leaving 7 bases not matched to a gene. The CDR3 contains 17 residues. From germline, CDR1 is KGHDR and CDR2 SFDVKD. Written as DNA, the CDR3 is TGTGCCACCAGTGGCCGGACAGGGGGGCTCAACACCGGGGAGCTGTTTTTT. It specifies CATSGRTGGLNTGELFF.

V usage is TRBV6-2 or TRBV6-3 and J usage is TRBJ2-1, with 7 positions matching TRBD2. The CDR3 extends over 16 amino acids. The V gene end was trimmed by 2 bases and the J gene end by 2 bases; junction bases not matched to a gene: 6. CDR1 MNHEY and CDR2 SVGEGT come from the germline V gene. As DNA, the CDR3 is TGTGCCAGCAGTTACGACGGGAGGACCACCTACAATGAGCAGTTCTTC. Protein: CASSYDGRTTYNEQFF.

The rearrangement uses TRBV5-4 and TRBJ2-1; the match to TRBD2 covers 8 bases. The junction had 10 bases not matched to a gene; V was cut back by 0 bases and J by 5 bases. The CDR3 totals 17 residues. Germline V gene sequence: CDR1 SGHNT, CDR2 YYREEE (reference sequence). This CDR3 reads CASSLAGKAGDNNEQFF. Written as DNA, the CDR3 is TGTGCCAGCAGCTTGGCAGGGAAAGCGGGAGATAACAATGAGCAGTTCTTC. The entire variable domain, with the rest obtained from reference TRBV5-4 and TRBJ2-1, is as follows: ETGVTQSPTHLIKTRGQQVTLRCSSQSGHNTVSWYQQALGQGPQFIFQYYREEENGRGNFPPRFSGLQFPNYSSELNVNALELDDSALYLCASSLAGKAGDNNEQFFGPGTRLTVL.

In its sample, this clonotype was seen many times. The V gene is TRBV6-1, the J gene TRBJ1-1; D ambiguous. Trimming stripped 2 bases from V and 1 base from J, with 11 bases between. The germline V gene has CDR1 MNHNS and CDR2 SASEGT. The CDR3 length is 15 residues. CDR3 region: CASSELALGNTEAFF. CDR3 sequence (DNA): TGTGCCAGCAGTGAATTGGCACTCGGGAACACTGAAGCTTTCTTT.

The CDR3 reads CASSLAFSSSATSTDTQYF. DNA of the CDR3: TGCGCCAGCAGCTTGGCCTTCTCCTCTAGCGCCACTAGCACAGATACGCAGTATTTT. The rearrangement links TRBV5-1 to TRBJ2-3; weak D call: TRBD2 (6 bases). The ends were cut back, 0 bases at V and 0 bases at J, with 20 bases in the middle. Per the germline V gene, CDR1 is SGHRS and CDR2 is YFSETQ. CDR3 length: 19 amino acids.

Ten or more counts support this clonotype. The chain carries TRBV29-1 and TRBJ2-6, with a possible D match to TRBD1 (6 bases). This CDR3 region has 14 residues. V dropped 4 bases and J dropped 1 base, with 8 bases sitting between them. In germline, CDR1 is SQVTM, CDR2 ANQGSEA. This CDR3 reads CSVGTVSGANVLTF. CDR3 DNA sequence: TGCAGCGTTGGGACAGTTTCTGGGGCCAACGTCCTGACTTTC.

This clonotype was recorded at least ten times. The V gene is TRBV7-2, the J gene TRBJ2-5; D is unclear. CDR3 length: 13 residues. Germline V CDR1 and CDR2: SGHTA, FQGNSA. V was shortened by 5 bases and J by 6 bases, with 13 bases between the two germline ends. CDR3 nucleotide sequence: TGTGCCAGCAGCCTCACGGATATCCAGACCCAGTACTTC. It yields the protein CASSLTDIQTQYF.

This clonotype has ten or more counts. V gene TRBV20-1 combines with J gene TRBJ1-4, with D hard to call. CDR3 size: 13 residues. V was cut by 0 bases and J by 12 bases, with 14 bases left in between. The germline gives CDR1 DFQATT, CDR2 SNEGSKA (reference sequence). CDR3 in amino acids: CSARDPAFGELFF. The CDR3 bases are TGCAGTGCTAGAGATCCCGCCTTCGGGGAACTGTTTTTT.